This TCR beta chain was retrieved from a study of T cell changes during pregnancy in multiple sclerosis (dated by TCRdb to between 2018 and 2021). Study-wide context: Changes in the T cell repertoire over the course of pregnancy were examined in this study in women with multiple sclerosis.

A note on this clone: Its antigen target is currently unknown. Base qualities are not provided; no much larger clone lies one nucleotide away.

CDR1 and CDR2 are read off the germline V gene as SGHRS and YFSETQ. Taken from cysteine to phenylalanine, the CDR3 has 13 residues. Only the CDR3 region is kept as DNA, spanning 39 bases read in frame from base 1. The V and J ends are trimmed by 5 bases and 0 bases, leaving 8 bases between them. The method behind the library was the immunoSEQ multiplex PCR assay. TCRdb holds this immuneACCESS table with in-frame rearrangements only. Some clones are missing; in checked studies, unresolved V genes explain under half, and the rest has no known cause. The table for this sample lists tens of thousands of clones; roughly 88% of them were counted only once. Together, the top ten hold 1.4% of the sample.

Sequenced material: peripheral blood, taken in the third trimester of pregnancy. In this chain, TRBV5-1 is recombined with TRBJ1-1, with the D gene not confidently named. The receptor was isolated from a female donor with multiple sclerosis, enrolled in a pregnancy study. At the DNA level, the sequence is TGCGCCAGCAGATTAAATGTGAACACTGAAGCTTTCTTT. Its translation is CASRLNVNTEAFF.